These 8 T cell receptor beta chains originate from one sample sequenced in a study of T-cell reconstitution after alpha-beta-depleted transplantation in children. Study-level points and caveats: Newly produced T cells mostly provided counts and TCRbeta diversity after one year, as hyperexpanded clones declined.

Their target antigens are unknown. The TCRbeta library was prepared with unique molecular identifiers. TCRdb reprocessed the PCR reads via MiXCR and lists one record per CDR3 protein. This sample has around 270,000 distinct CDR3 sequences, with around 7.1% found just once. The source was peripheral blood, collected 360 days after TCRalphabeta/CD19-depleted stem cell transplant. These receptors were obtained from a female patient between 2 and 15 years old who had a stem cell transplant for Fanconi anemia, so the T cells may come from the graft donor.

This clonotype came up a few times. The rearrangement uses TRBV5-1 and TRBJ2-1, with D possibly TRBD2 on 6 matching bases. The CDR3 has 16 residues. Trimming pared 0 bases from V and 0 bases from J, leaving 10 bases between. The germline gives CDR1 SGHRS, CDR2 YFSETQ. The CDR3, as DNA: TGCGCCAGCAGCTTGGTGCGGGACCTCTCCTACAATGAGCAGTTCTTC. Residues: CASSLVRDLSYNEQFF.

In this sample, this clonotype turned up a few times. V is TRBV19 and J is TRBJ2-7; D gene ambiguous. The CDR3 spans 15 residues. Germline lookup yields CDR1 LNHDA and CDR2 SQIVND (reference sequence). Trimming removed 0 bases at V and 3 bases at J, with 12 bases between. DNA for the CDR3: TGTGCCAGTAGTATAGATTTTGACCCCGACTACGAGCAGTACTTC. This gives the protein CASSIDFDPDYEQYF.

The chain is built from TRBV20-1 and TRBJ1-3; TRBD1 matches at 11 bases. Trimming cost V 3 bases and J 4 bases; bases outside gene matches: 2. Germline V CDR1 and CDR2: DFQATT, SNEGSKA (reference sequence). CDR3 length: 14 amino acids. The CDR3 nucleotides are TGCAGTGCTAGGGACAGGGGGCCAGGAAACACCATATATTTT. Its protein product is CSARDRGPGNTIYF.

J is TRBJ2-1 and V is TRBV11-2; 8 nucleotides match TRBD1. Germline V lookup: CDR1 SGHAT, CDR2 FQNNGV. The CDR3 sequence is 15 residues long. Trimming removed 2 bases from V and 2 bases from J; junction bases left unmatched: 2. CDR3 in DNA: TGTGCCAGCAGCTTACCAGGGGGCCCCTACAATGAGCAGTTCTTC. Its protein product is CASSLPGGPYNEQFF.

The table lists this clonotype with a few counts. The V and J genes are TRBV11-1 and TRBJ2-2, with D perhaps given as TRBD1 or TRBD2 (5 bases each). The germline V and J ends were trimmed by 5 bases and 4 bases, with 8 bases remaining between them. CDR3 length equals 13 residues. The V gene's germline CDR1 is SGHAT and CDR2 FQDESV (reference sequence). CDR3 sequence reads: CASSRDRTGELFF. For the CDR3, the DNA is TGTGCCAGCAGCAGGGACCGCACCGGGGAGCTGTTTTTT. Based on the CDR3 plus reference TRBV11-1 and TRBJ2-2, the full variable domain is EAEVAQSPRYKITEKSQAVAFWCDPISGHATLYWYRQILGQGPELLVQFQDESVVDDSQLPKDRFSAERLKGVDSTLKIQPAELGDSAMYLCASSRDRTGELFFGEGSRLTVL.

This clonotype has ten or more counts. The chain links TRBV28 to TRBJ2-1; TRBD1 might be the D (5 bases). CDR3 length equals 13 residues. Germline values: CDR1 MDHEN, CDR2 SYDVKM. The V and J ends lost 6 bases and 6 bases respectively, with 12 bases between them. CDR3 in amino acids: CASRLQGSNEQFF. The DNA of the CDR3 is TGTGCCAGCAGGCTTCAGGGATCCAATGAGCAGTTCTTC.

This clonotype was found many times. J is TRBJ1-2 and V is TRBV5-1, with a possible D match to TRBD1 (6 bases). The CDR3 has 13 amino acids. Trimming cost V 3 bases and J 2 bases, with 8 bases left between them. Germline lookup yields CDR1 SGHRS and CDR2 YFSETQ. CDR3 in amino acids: CASSSGQNYGYTF. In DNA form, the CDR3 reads TGCGCCAGCAGCTCCGGACAGAACTATGGCTACACCTTC.

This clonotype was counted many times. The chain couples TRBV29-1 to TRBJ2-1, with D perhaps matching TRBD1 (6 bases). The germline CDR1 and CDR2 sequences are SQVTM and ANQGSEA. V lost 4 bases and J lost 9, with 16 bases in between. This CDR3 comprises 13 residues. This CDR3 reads CSVGTVLLGEQFF. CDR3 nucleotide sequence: TGCAGCGTTGGGACAGTGCTCCTGGGTGAGCAGTTCTTC.